These 10 T cell receptor beta chains originate from one sample sequenced in a study of long-term antiretroviral therapy in people with HIV. The authors ran the immunoSEQ assay, v3.0, at survey level. The table came from immunoSEQ multiplex PCR; TCRdb's copy has only in-frame clones and leaves some out. The sample records about 28,000 clones, about 90% being singletons. Sequenced material: unsorted PBMCs, taken 3.2 years before starting antiretroviral therapy. Receptor source: a man aged 45-60 years with HIV.

The chain joins TRBV2 to TRBJ2-7; D remains unclear. Trimming cost V 4 bases and J 3 bases, with 13 bases left between them. CDR1 SNHLY and CDR2 FYNNEI come from the germline V gene. This CDR3 is built from 14 residues. The chain's CDR3 is CASSVGQAGYEQYF. CDR3 nucleotides: TGTGCCAGCAGTGTAGGTCAGGCTGGCTACGAGCAGTACTTC. Supplemented by reference TRBV2 and TRBJ2-7, the full variable domain reads EPEVTQTPSHQVTQMGQEVILRCVPISNHLYFYWYRQILGQKVEFLVSFYNNEISEKSEIFDDQFSVERPDGSNFTLKIRSTKLEDSAMYFCASSVGQAGYEQYFGPGTRLTVT.

This clone appeared once. This sequence joins TRBV5-4 and TRBJ2-1, with TRBD2 matching over 12 bases. With 6 bases clipped from V and 0 bases from J, the junction kept 10 bases outside the gene matches. The CDR3 loop spans 18 amino acids. Germline values: CDR1 SGHNT, CDR2 YYREEE (reference sequence). CDR3 residues: CASNPGLAGSSSYNEQFF. CDR3 sequence (DNA): TGTGCCAGCAACCCGGGACTAGCGGGTTCGAGCTCCTACAATGAGCAGTTCTTC. Full variable domain (rest looked up from reference TRBV5-4 and TRBJ2-1): ETGVTQSPTHLIKTRGQQVTLRCSSQSGHNTVSWYQQALGQGPQFIFQYYREEENGRGNFPPRFSGLQFPNYSSELNVNALELDDSALYLCASNPGLAGSSSYNEQFFGPGTRLTVL.

In its sample, this clone was seen a few times. The genes are TRBV9 and TRBJ1-1, with unresolved D. The V and J ends lost 0 bases and 5 bases respectively, with 11 bases between them. CDR1 is SGDLS and CDR2 is YYNGEE in the germline V gene. The CDR3 length is 14 residues. CDR3 sequence reads: CASSVGVGETEAFF. CDR3 bases: TGTGCCAGCAGCGTAGGAGTTGGGGAGACTGAAGCTTTCTTT.

V usage is TRBV7-9 and J usage is TRBJ1-1; a possible D gene is TRBD1 (6 bases). Trimming took 8 bases from V and 0 from J, leaving 13 bases between them. The V gene's germline CDR1 is SEHNR and CDR2 FQNEAQ (reference sequence). This CDR3 contains 14 residues. The CDR3 loop is CASRGQSMNTEAFF. CDR3 nucleotides: TGTGCCAGCCGCGGACAGAGCATGAACACTGAAGCTTTCTTT.

This chain links TRBV19 with TRBJ1-5; possible D gene TRBD1, 5 bases. This CDR3 has 14 amino acids. Trimming shortened V by 1 base and J by 4 bases, and 8 bases separated the two germline ends. Germline loops: CDR1 LNHDA, CDR2 SQIVND (reference sequence). The CDR3 protein is CASSIGQQNQPQHF. The CDR3 DNA follows: TGTGCCAGTAGTATAGGACAGCAAAATCAGCCCCAGCATTTT.

V and J are TRBV5-6 and TRBJ1-1; D possibly corresponds to TRBD1 (6 bases). Trimming removed 4 bases at V and 5 bases at J, with 18 bases between. This CDR3 contains 15 residues. Germline CDR1 is SGHDT and CDR2 is YYEEEE. Here the CDR3 DNA reads TGTGCCAGCAGCCCCCCTTGGGGGGGGCAAACTGAAGCTTTCTTT. This codes for CASSPPWGGQTEAFF.

This clone was observed once. This chain links TRBV14 with TRBJ1-2; the D is unclear. V lost 4 bases and J 0 bases, leaving 21 bases between the germline ends. The CDR3 loop spans 18 amino acids. Per germline, CDR1 SGHDN and CDR2 FVKESK. DNA of the CDR3: TGTGCCAGCAGCCTCCTATACTCTGACGGAAAAACTAACTATGGCTACACCTTC. Protein: CASSLLYSDGKTNYGYTF.

This chain links TRBV6-6 with TRBJ2-3; 8 positions match TRBD1. Unmatched junction bases numbered 10, after V lost 2 bases and J lost 6 bases. There are 16 residues in the CDR3. Germline V gene sequence: CDR1 MNHNY, CDR2 SVGAGI (reference sequence). As DNA, the CDR3 is TGTGCCAGCAGTTACGACGCAGGGGGCGGGGAGGATACGCAGTATTTT. Translation: CASSYDAGGGEDTQYF.

The J gene is TRBJ1-1, the V gene TRBV28; the D is unclear. The CDR3 consists of 13 residues. CDR1 is MDHEN, CDR2 SYDVKM, per germline. Between the trimmed V and J ends, which lost 5 bases and 8 bases, there was a span of 15 bases. CDR3 residues: CASSGVNTVEAFF. The CDR3 bases are TGTGCCAGCAGTGGGGTGAACACTGTGGAAGCTTTCTTT.

This chain joins TRBV29-1 and TRBJ2-3; 12 positions agree with TRBD2. V shed 6 bases and J 1 base; nucleotides not matched to a gene: 5. The germline CDR1 and CDR2 sequences are SQVTM and ANQGSEA. The length of the CDR3 is 15 residues. The CDR3 protein is CSVGRLAGGTDTQYF. The CDR3 nucleotides read TGCAGCGTGGGCCGACTAGCGGGAGGCACAGATACGCAGTATTTT.